This is a list of T cell receptor beta chains from one sample in a study of T-cell memory formation after mild COVID-19. TCRdb fed the 5' RACE reads into MiXCR, producing one record per CDR3 protein. Among 120,000 to 150,000 distinct CDR3 sequences, approximately 21% were seen once, and the ten largest hold around 2%. The sequencing sample was made of PBMCs or a T cell subset sorted from them (not recorded which). The source is an adult woman who had mild COVID-19 (a few samples of this study predate the infection). Cell type and time point are not known. CDR3s include the opening cysteine and the closing phenylalanine or tryptophan.

>TRBJ2-1|TRBV2
CASKGPGSYNEQFF
>TRBJ1-2|TRBV21-1
CASSPFDRGLGYGYTF
>TRBJ2-3|TRBV5-5
CASSSLAGASTDTQYF
>TRBJ1-3|TRBV18
CASSPPVTVQDISSGNTIYF
>TRBJ1-5|TRBV20-1
CSARERSGSNQPQHF
>TRBJ1-5|TRBV7-2
CASSPRQGDYSQPQHF
>TRBJ2-5|TRBV29-1
CSVLREDQETQYF
>TRBJ1-1|TRBV6-1
CASRGPWNTEAFF
>TRBJ2-7|TRBV3-1
CASSQDRTLYEQYF
>TRBJ2-7|TRBV5-1
CASSLSGTRSYEQYF
>TRBJ1-1|TRBV3-1
CASSRTMGNTEAFF
>TRBJ2-7|TRBV5-5
CASSYGKSISYEQYF
>TRBJ1-5|TRBV24-1
CATSEQDSNQPQHF
>TRBJ2-5|TRBV12-3/TRBV12-4
CASSQGTGQETQYF
>TRBJ2-7|TRBV20-1
CSARGTPGTGAYEQYF
>TRBJ1-2|TRBV18
CASSPGHQGYGYTF
>TRBJ1-2|TRBV2
CASSLGQYYGYTF
>TRBJ2-5|TRBV11-2
CASSLGSLETQYF
>TRBJ2-3|TRBV5-1
CASSLGGTSVSDTQYF
>TRBJ2-5|TRBV9
CASSVRGRETQYF
>TRBJ2-2|TRBV11-3
CASSSWTGAVTGELFF
>TRBJ2-5|TRBV12-3/TRBV12-4
CASSSVGETQYF
>TRBJ2-5|TRBV7-1
CARTSVLSGGARETQYF
>TRBJ1-2|TRBV9
CASSSTGGSGYTF